Given below is one TCR beta chain in context. Its target antigen remains unknown. The record has no base qualities; no much larger clone is one base away. Lymph node samples came from the axillary draining lymph nodes of breast cancer patients. The data stem from a study of breast tumors, draining lymph nodes, adjacent tissues (dated by TCRdb to 2016 to 2017). A note on the overall study: TCR beta repertoires were compared across tumor, adjacent nontumor tissue and axillary lymph nodes obtained from breast cancer patients. In human breast cancer, the study set out to evaluate how tumor, surrounding tissue and draining lymph node repertoires relate to one another and whether T cells may move between these sites.

Sequenced on an Illumina HiSeq 2000. TCR beta chain libraries were generated by multiplex PCR amplification. High-throughput sequencing was used to analyze the amplified TCR beta chain products. TCRdb reran the public reads through fastp at Q25 and MiXCR, keeping productive beta chains. Rows matching on CDR3 protein sequence are summarized as one entry with the most common DNA and genes. This sample holds around 290,000 distinct CDR3 sequences; 30% to 35% were observed only once. Under 1.2% of the sample rests with the top ten. Summary of the overall study and its limitations: The data were considered consistent with most tumor T cells being derived from the lymph node and subsequently expanding within tumor tissue. The conclusion that tumor T cells originate in lymph nodes was presented as consistent with a hypothesis rather than as directly demonstrated. The similarity between tumor and nontumor tissue repertoires was significantly greater in luminal-like breast cancer than in basal-like breast cancer. Tumor T-cell repertoires showed less diversity than lymph node repertoires and more diversity than nontumor tissue repertoires, and tumor T-cell repertoires showed preferential V and J gene usage.

CDR1 and CDR2 were assigned from the germline V gene (reference sequence) as SGHNT and YYREEE. The V end loses 0 bases and the J end loses 2 bases, and a stretch of 12 bases separates them. There are 15 amino acids in the CDR3, from cysteine to phenylalanine inclusive. Only CDR3 DNA remains: 45 bases, in frame from the first base. The TCR sequence derives from a female donor with breast cancer. Some clones in this sample may be carry-over from other donors' samples. The sequence links TRBV5-4 to TRBJ2-7; the D gene identity is not certain. Input material: axillary lymph node tissue. The CDR3 sequence is CASSLDSFNPYEQYF. The DNA sequence follows: TGTGCCAGCAGCTTGGATTCCTTTAACCCCTACGAGCAGTACTTC.